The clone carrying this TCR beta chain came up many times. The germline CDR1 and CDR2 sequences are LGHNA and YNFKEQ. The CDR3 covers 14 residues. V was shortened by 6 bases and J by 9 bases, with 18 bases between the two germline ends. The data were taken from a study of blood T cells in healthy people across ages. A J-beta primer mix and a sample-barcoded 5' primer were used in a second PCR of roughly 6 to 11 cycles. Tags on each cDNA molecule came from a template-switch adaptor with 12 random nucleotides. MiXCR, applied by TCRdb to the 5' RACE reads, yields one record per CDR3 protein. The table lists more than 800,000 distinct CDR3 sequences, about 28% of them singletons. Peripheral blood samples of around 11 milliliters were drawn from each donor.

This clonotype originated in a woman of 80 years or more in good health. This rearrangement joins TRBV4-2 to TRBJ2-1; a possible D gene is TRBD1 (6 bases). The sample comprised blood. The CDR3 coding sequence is TGTGCCAGCAGTCGCGGACACAGGGCAGGTGAGCAGTTCTTC. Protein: CASSRGHRAGEQFF.